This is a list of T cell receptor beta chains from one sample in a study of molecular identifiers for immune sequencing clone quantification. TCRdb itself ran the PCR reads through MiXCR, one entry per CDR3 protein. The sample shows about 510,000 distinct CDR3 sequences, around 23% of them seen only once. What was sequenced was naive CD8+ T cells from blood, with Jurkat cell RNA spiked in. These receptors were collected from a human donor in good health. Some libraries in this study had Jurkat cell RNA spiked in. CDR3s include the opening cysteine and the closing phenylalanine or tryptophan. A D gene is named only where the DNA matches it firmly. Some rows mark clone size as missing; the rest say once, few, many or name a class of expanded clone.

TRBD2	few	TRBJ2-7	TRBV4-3	CASSQWSAGGPRYEQYF	TGCGCCAGCAGCCAATGGTCAGCGGGAGGGCCCCGGTACGAGCAGTACTTC
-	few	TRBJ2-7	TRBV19	CASSLAWDGDYEQYF	TGTGCCAGTAGTCTAGCATGGGACGGAGACTACGAGCAGTACTTC
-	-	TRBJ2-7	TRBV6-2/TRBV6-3	CASSYRDYEQYF	TGTGCCAGCAGTTACAGGGATTACGAGCAGTACTTC
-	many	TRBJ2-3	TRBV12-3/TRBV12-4	CASSFQGATDTQYF	TGTGCCAGCAGTTTTCAGGGAGCCACAGATACGCAGTATTTT
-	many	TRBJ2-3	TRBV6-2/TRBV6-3	CASSGDVYGTTDTQYF	TGTGCCAGCAGTGGCGATGTCTACGGGACCACAGATACGCAGTATTTT
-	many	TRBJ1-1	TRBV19	CASSTGNTEAFF	TGTGCCAGCAGCACGGGAAACACTGAAGCTTTCTTT
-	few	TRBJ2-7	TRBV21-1	CASSKIGGKRQDRYEQYF	TGTGCCAGCAGCAAAATCGGCGGTAAAAGACAGGACCGCTACGAGCAGTACTTC
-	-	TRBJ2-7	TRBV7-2	CASSLDLMVEQYF	TGTGCCAGCAGCTTAGATTTAATGGTCGAGCAGTACTTC
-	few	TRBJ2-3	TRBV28	CASRETVNTDTQYF	TGTGCCAGCAGAGAGACAGTTAACACAGATACGCAGTATTTT
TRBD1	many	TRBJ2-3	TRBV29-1	CSVDQDRTQYF	TGCAGCGTCGACCAGGACAGGACGCAGTATTTT
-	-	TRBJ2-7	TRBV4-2	CASSQNKGGRSYEQYF	TGTGCCAGCAGCCAAAATAAGGGGGGCCGCTCCTACGAGCAGTACTTC
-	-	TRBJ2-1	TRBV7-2	CASFPLTGSYNEQFF	TGTGCCAGCTTCCCCCTCACCGGCTCCTACAATGAGCAGTTCTTC
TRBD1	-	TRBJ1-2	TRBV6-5	CASSPGPGGVNYGYTF	TGTGCCAGCAGTCCTGGCCCAGGGGGGGTTAACTATGGCTACACCTTC
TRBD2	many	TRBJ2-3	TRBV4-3	CASGTSGGTDTQYF	TGCGCCAGCGGGACTAGCGGAGGCACAGATACGCAGTATTTT
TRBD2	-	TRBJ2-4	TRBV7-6	CASSPRLAGGVAKNIQYF	TGTGCCAGCAGCCCGCGACTAGCGGGGGGAGTAGCCAAAAACATTCAGTACTTC
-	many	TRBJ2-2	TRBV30	CAWSWGSNTGELFF	TGTGCCTGGAGTTGGGGATCGAACACCGGGGAGCTGTTTTTT
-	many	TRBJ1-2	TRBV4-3	CASSQEPVPNYGYTF	TGCGCCAGCAGCCAAGAGCCCGTCCCTAACTATGGCTACACCTTC
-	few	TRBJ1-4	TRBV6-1	CASTRVLATNEKLFF	TGTGCCAGCACAAGGGTTCTTGCAACTAATGAAAAACTGTTTTTT
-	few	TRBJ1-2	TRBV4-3	CASSQDATPPYGYTF	TGCGCCAGCAGCCAAGATGCGACACCGCCTTATGGCTACACCTTC
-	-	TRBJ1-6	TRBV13	CASTPTSGAAGSPLHF	TGTGCCAGCACTCCAACCTCAGGGGCGGCGGGTTCACCCCTCCACTTT
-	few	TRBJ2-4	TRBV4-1	CASSQQHASRAAKNIQYF	TGCGCCAGCAGCCAACAACATGCGTCGCGTGCGGCCAAAAACATTCAGTACTTC
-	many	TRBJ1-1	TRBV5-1	CASSLDGREAFF	TGCGCCAGCAGTTTGGACGGGAGGGAAGCTTTCTTT
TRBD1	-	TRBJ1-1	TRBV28	CASSSRTGNTEAFF	TGTGCCAGCAGTTCCCGGACAGGGAATACTGAAGCTTTCTTT
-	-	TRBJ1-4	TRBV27	CASSLSRGAVNEKLFF	TGTGCCAGCAGTTTATCACGCGGGGCAGTTAATGAAAAACTGTTTTTT
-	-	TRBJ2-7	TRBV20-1	CSARVRASYEQYF	TGCAGTGCTAGAGTTCGGGCCTCCTACGAGCAGTACTTC
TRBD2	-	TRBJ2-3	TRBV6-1	CASSARLALGGTDTQYF	TGTGCCAGCAGTGCCCGACTAGCTCTAGGTGGAACAGATACGCAGTATTTT
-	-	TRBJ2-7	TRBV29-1	CSVGGRGSSYEQYF	TGCAGCGTTGGGGGGAGGGGGAGCTCCTACGAGCAGTACTTC
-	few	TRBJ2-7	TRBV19	CANSPTGMYEQYF	TGTGCCAATAGCCCAACAGGGATGTACGAGCAGTACTTC
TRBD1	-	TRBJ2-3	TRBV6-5	CASSYSVIQGLLTDTQYF	TGTGCCAGCAGTTATTCGGTCATACAGGGGCTCCTCACAGATACGCAGTATTTT
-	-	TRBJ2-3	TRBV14	CASSQGNGATRTDTQYF	TGTGCCAGCAGCCAAGGGAACGGGGCGACCCGCACAGATACGCAGTATTTT
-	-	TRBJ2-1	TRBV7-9	CASSIFGEQFF	TGTGCCAGCAGCATCTTTGGTGAGCAGTTCTTC
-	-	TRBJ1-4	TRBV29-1	CSVALVQNEELLF	TGCAGCGTTGCTTTGGTCCAGAATGAAGAACTGTTGTTT
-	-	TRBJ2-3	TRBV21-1	CASSAHRDYTDTQYF	TGTGCCAGCAGCGCCCACCGGGACTACACAGATACGCAGTATTTT
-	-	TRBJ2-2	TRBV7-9	CASSPGSELFF	TGTGCCAGCAGCCCCGGTTCGGAGCTGTTTTTT
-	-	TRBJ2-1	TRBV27	CASSTGLNYNEQFF	TGTGCCAGCAGTACCGGACTTAACTACAATGAGCAGTTCTTC
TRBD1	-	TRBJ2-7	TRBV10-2	CASRDRIYEQYF	TGCGCCAGCAGGGACAGGATCTACGAGCAGTACTTC
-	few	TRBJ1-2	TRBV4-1	CASSQAPGHGYGYTF	TGCGCCAGCAGCCAAGCCCCGGGACACGGCTATGGCTACACCTTC
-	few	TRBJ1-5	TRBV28	CASRVPHSNQPQHF	TGTGCCAGCAGGGTCCCTCATAGCAATCAGCCCCAGCATTTT
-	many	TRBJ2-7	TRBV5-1	CASSHPGRSYEQYF	TGCGCCAGCAGCCATCCGGGACGGTCCTACGAGCAGTACTTC
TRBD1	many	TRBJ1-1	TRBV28	CASRDSLITNTEAFF	TGTGCCAGCCGGGACAGCCTCATCACGAACACTGAAGCTTTCTTT
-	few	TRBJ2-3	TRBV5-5	CASSLEYRADTQYF	TGTGCCAGCAGCTTAGAGTATAGGGCAGATACGCAGTATTTT
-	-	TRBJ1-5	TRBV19	CASRTGTRALQPQHF	TGTGCCAGTAGAACCGGGACACGCGCCTTGCAGCCCCAGCATTTT
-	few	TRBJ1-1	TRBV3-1	CASRDRAGTEAFF	TGTGCCAGCAGAGATAGGGCGGGCACTGAAGCTTTCTTT
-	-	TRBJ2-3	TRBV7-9	CASSREARDSPSTDTQYF	TGTGCCAGCAGCAGGGAAGCACGGGACTCTCCTAGCACAGATACGCAGTATTTT
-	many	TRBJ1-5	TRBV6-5	CASSYSNSPFQPQHF	TGTGCCAGCAGTTACTCGAACAGCCCATTTCAGCCCCAGCATTTT
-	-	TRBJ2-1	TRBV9	CASSGGPSASYNEQFF	TGTGCCAGCAGCGGGGGCCCTAGCGCCTCCTACAATGAGCAGTTCTTC
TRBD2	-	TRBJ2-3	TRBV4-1	CASSTGTSGTDTQYF	TGCGCCAGCAGCACCGGGACTAGCGGCACAGATACGCAGTATTTT
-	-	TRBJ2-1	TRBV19	CASSITAYNEQFF	TGTGCCAGTAGTATTACAGCCTACAATGAGCAGTTCTTC
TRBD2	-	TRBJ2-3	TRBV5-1	CASSPGLAGVPIHLETDTQYF	TGCGCCAGCAGCCCGGGACTAGCGGGAGTCCCAATTCATCTAGAAACAGATACGCAGTATTTT
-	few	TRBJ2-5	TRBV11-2	CASSLVRGETQYF	TGTGCCAGCAGCTTGGTCAGGGGTGAGACCCAGTACTTC